This record concerns one TCR beta chain sequence. The antigen is not known. Trimming pared 3 bases from V and 4 bases from J, leaving 9 bases between. This CDR3 is 14 amino acids long. CDR1 is KGHSH and CDR2 is LQKENI in the germline V gene. These data belong to a study of vaccination and CD4 T cells after COVID-19. Overall study: The convalescents included six males and four females, and among them two were Hispanic while seven were Caucasian. Stimuli were overlapping spike peptide pools of SARS-CoV-2 and three common cold coronaviruses (HCoV-NL63, HCoV-OC43, HCoV-229E).

Notes on the study in general: SARS-CoV-2-reactive clonotypes showed a nonsignificant median rise from about 22 to 38.

Scientists ran DNA taken from cultured CD4+ T cells through the Oncomine TCR Beta short-read assay for sequencing. MiXCR, run by TCRdb on the PCR reads, gives a single entry per CDR3 protein. The sample consists of 20,000 to 30,000 distinct CDR3 sequences, around 33% of them appearing once. Time point given: late sampling 161 to 241 days after vaccination in three convalescent patients. Treatment here: roughly ten-day PBMC culture with coronavirus spike peptide pools or control peptides (ViraFEST assay). Positive PCR tests came between March and December 2020, ahead of the US Alpha, Beta and Delta variants.

This sequence originates from a human donor who had recovered from COVID-19. The input for sequencing was CD4+ T cells from blood, cultured in vitro, taken about 7 months after SARS-CoV-2 vaccination. The chain carries TRBV18 and TRBJ2-2; D might be TRBD1 (6 bases). The chain's CDR3 is CASSPRRGTGELFF. CDR3 DNA: TGTGCCAGCTCACCGCGCAGGGGCACCGGGGAGCTGTTTTTT.